These T cell receptor beta chains were read from a single sample in a study of OX40 agonist ivuxolimab in advanced cancers. Sequencing used immunoSEQ multiplex PCR; TCRdb keeps in-frame clones, though not all of them. The table records 87,000 or so clones, approximately 87% of them present only once. The source was CD4+ or CD8+ T cells sorted from blood, collected in a trial of the OX40 agonist ivuxolimab. These TCRs come from an adult with an advanced solid tumor such as melanoma, head and neck, liver or kidney cancer. Each CDR3 is given with its conserved first and last residue. The D gene is left open where the match is weak. Part of the rows lack a size; the others show once, few, many or a class for expanded clones.

TGTGCCAGCAGCCAAACTAGCGGTGGGATCTTGAGTACGCAGTATTTT,CASSQTSGGILSTQYF,TRBD2,once,TRBJ2-3,TRBV5-4
TGTGCCAGCGGAGGAGGCCCTCGGAACACTGAAGCTTTCTTT,CASGGGPRNTEAFF,-,once,TRBJ1-1,TRBV2
TGTGCCAGCAGTCCTCCGGGACACCCCGTACCCTACGAGCAGTACTTC,CASSPPGHPVPYEQYF,-,-,TRBJ2-7,TRBV6-4
TGCGCCAGCAGCCAAGATCGCGGGGCGGGCGGGGAGCTGTTTTTT,CASSQDRGAGGELFF,-,-,TRBJ2-2,TRBV4-3
TGTGCCAGCGGCCGCCGGGACAGTTATGGCTACACCTTC,CASGRRDSYGYTF,TRBD1,-,TRBJ1-2,TRBV5-4
TGTGCCAGCAGCAAGGGCGGGACACCGTGGAGAGAGACCCAGTACTTC,CASSKGGTPWRETQYF,-,once,TRBJ2-5,TRBV7-2
TGTGCCAGCAGCAAAGCGAGGGAATCGAATAGGACCGGGGAGCTGTTTTTT,CASSKARESNRTGELFF,-,-,TRBJ2-2,TRBV21-1
TGTGCCAGCAGCTTGGGGACAGGGTTGAACACTGAAGCTTTCTTT,CASSLGTGLNTEAFF,TRBD1,-,TRBJ1-1,TRBV5-4
TGTGCCAGCAGGGGATACACTGAAGCTTTCTTT,CASRGYTEAFF,-,once,TRBJ1-1,TRBV5-3
TGCGCCAGCAGCTTGGTCCAGGGGCGGCTAGCGGACGGTACGCAGTATTTT,CASSLVQGRLADGTQYF,-,-,TRBJ2-3,TRBV5-1
TGTGCCTGGAGTGTTGGGGGGGCCGGTTACGAGCAGTACTTC,CAWSVGGAGYEQYF,-,-,TRBJ2-7,TRBV30
TGTGCCAGCAGTTCCGGGACAGGGCAGACCATTCAGTACTTC,CASSSGTGQTIQYF,TRBD1,-,TRBJ2-4,TRBV27
TGTGCCAGTAGTATAGGAGGACTAGCGGGAGGGGGTTCCTACAATGAGCAGTTCTTC,CASSIGGLAGGGSYNEQFF,TRBD2,-,TRBJ2-1,TRBV19
TGTGCCAGCTCACCTTTGGGACTAGCGGGAGCCCATGAGCAGTTCTTC,CASSPLGLAGAHEQFF,TRBD2,-,TRBJ2-1,TRBV18
TGTGCCAGGACCTGGACGGAGGAAGGCGGGGAGCTGTTTTTT,CARTWTEEGGELFF,-,-,TRBJ2-2,TRBV19
TGTGCCAGCAGCCCCCTGGGTTACACTGAAGCTTTCTTT,CASSPLGYTEAFF,-,-,TRBJ1-1,TRBV14
TGTGCCAGCAGCTGGGTAACAGGGGGCAGGACTGAAGCTTTCTTT,CASSWVTGGRTEAFF,TRBD1,-,TRBJ1-1,TRBV4-2
TGTGCTAGTGGCCCTGGTTCGCCCCGTGGCTACACCTTC,CASGPGSPRGYTF,-,-,TRBJ1-2,TRBV12-5
TGTGCCAGCAGTTACCTACAGGGGTTGAATGAGCAGTTCTTC,CASSYLQGLNEQFF,TRBD1,-,TRBJ2-1,TRBV6-5
TGTGCCAGTAGTTTGACAGGGGCAAATGAAAAACTGTTTTTT,CASSLTGANEKLFF,TRBD1,-,TRBJ1-4,TRBV19
TGTGCCAGCAGCTTATCTCAAAGGACAGGGCGGACTGAAGCTTTCTTT,CASSLSQRTGRTEAFF,TRBD1,once,TRBJ1-1,TRBV11-2
TGTGCCAGCAGCTTCTCATCGGGCGGCTCCTACGAGCAGTACTTC,CASSFSSGGSYEQYF,-,-,TRBJ2-7,TRBV7-9
TGTGCCAGCAGCTTAGGTACAGGGGGTCACACTGAAGCTTTCTTT,CASSLGTGGHTEAFF,TRBD1,-,TRBJ1-1,TRBV11-3
TGCAGCGTAAACTTCGATGGGGTCGGTGAGACCCAGTACTTC,CSVNFDGVGETQYF,-,once,TRBJ2-5,TRBV29-1
TGTGCCAGCAGTGCGGCTGGGGCCAACGTCCTGACTTTC,CASSAAGANVLTF,-,once,TRBJ2-6,TRBV25-1
TGTGCCAGCAGTCGTGGGACAGGGGGGACCTCCTACAATGAGCAGTTCTTC,CASSRGTGGTSYNEQFF,TRBD1,-,TRBJ2-1,TRBV7-9
TGTGCCAGCAGGTCCCTACCGAACACCGGGGAGCTGTTTTTT,CASRSLPNTGELFF,-,once,TRBJ2-2,TRBV11-1
TGTGCCAGTAGTATACAGCGGGGGAGCAATCAGCCCCAGCATTTT,CASSIQRGSNQPQHF,-,-,TRBJ1-5,TRBV19
TGTGCCAGTAGTATAGGAGGCGGGTTACGGACTGAAGCTTTCTTT,CASSIGGGLRTEAFF,-,-,TRBJ1-1,TRBV19
TGCGCCAGCAGCCAAGATGAGGGCTACCTCTACGAGCAGTACTTC,CASSQDEGYLYEQYF,-,-,TRBJ2-7,TRBV4-1
TGTGCCAGCAGGACGGACAGTTACGAGCAGTACTTC,CASRTDSYEQYF,-,-,TRBJ2-7,TRBV6-6
TGTGCCAGCAGTTACGACGGACAGGGGGCAGTTTGGGGCTACACCTTC,CASSYDGQGAVWGYTF,TRBD1,-,TRBJ1-2,TRBV6-5
TGCGCCAGCAGTACAGGGCCCGGGGAGCTGTTTTTT,CASSTGPGELFF,-,-,TRBJ2-2,TRBV10-2
TGCGCCAGCAGCCAAACCCAGGGAGCGGGAGACAATGAGCAGTTCTTC,CASSQTQGAGDNEQFF,TRBD2,once,TRBJ2-1,TRBV4-1
TGTGCCAGCAGTACCGGGACAGGGAACGAGCAGTACTTC,CASSTGTGNEQYF,TRBD1,-,TRBJ2-7,TRBV7-2
TGTGCCAGCAGTCGGGACACCGGATCACCCCTCCACTTT,CASSRDTGSPLHF,-,few,TRBJ1-6,TRBV7-8